Reported below is one T cell receptor (beta chain). Random hexamers were used to reverse transcribe an amount of roughly 0.45 to 1 ug RNA. Amplification of TCR beta CDR3 across 54 Vbeta and 13 Jbeta was performed with immunoSEQ multiplex PCR. TCRdb used MiXCR to reprocess the immunoSEQ multiplex PCR reads, holding one entry per CDR3 protein. The sample includes approximately 280,000 distinct CDR3 sequences, around 83% seen only once; the top ten take over 0.095%. This specimen comes from a study of CD8 T cells in Susac syndrome. In blood CD8+ and CD4+ T cells, TCR beta underwent sequencing. Negative isolation yielded the CD8+ and CD4+ T cells, while FACS enriched the TEMRA cells. CDR3 length equals 15 residues. Germline V gene data show CDR1 as SGDLS and CDR2 as YYNGEE. V lost 3 bases, J lost 8 bases, and 17 bases lay in between.

The rearrangement joins TRBV9 to TRBJ1-4; TRBD1 is a possible D gene (5 bases). The sequencing input was CD8+ T cells from PBMCs. This TCR derives from a human donor with multiple sclerosis. The CDR3: CASSAAGTFGEKLFF. In nucleotides, the CDR3 is TGTGCCAGCAGCGCCGCCGGGACGTTTGGGGAAAAACTGTTTTTT.